The 30 T cell receptor beta chains given below trace back to one sample, sequenced in a study of T-cell reconstitution after alpha-beta-depleted transplantation in children. Using unique molecular identifiers, the investigators prepared the TCRbeta library. MiXCR, applied by TCRdb to the PCR reads, yields one record per CDR3 protein. The data show around 700,000 distinct CDR3 sequences, around 13% seen once. This specimen was PBMCs, taken before TCRalphabeta/CD19-depleted stem cell transplant. The receptor set was obtained from a girl aged 2 to 10 with congenital amegakaryocytic thrombocytopenia, due to receive a stem cell transplant.

This clonotype was found many times. The rearrangement links TRBV5-1 to TRBJ2-2; TRBD1 aligns across 8 bases. The V gene end was trimmed by 2 bases and the J gene end by 7 bases; junction bases not matched to a gene: 13. CDR1 and CDR2 from the germline V gene are SGHRS and YFSETQ. The CDR3 has 17 amino acids. The CDR3 protein is CASSFIRTGRSVGELFF. As DNA, the CDR3 is TGCGCCAGCAGCTTTATTCGGACAGGGCGGTCAGTCGGGGAGCTGTTTTTT.

This clonotype has more than one count but fewer than ten. The V and J genes are TRBV12-3 or TRBV12-4 and TRBJ2-7; no definite D call. The V gene lost 5 bases and the J gene lost 6 bases, with 11 bases spanning the gap. There are 12 residues in the CDR3. This CDR3 reads CASSHERIEQYF. CDR3 nucleotides: TGTGCCAGCAGTCATGAAAGGATCGAGCAGTACTTC.

In this sample, this clonotype turned up a few times. This chain uses TRBV3-1 with TRBJ2-1; D is unresolved. Germline V lookup: CDR1 LGHDT, CDR2 YNNKEL (reference sequence). Trimming removed 0 bases from V and 4 bases from J, with 19 bases in between. There are 18 residues in the CDR3. The CDR3 DNA reads as TGTGCCAGCAGCCAAGAAATACCGGCGGATCTATTGTACAATGAGCAGTTCTTC. This sequence encodes CASSQEIPADLLYNEQFF.

Only a few counts were recorded for this clonotype. V and J are TRBV28 and TRBJ2-7; D unclear. Trimming cost V 0 bases and J 3 bases, with 18 bases left between them. The CDR3 length is 17 residues. Germline assignment: CDR1 MDHEN and CDR2 SYDVKM. The CDR3 DNA reads as TGTGCCAGCAGTTTATGGAGTACGGGCGACTTCCTCTACGAGCAGTACTTC. It encodes CASSLWSTGDFLYEQYF.

J is TRBJ2-3 and V is TRBV4-1; a possible D gene is TRBD1 (5 bases). The CDR3 totals 13 residues. The germline V gene has CDR1 MGHRA and CDR2 YSYEKL. Trimming took off 1 base at V and 3 bases at J, with 5 bases between the two ends. The CDR3 here is CASSQGQTDTQYF. As DNA, the CDR3 is TGCGCCAGCAGCCAAGGACAGACAGATACGCAGTATTTT.

This clonotype was observed many times. The chain recombines TRBV6-1 with TRBJ2-3, with D uncertain. In germline, CDR1 is MNHNS, CDR2 SASEGT. V lost 7 bases, J lost 0 bases, and 14 bases lay in between. This CDR3 region has 15 residues. Here the CDR3 DNA reads TGTGCCAGCAATGATGGGATAGGTAGCACAGATACGCAGTATTTT. Protein: CASNDGIGSTDTQYF.

V and J are TRBV30 and TRBJ1-5, with a weak D call TRBD1 (5 bases). Trimming took 1 base from V and 5 from J, leaving 18 bases between them. The CDR3 covers 16 residues. The germline V gene encodes CDR1 GTSNPN and CDR2 SVGIG (reference sequence). CDR3 sequence (DNA): TGTGCCTGGAGTGCCATGGACAAGGGCCGGCATCAGCCCCAGCATTTT. Translating gives CAWSAMDKGRHQPQHF.

This clonotype has more than one count but fewer than ten. The chain recombines TRBV7-8 with TRBJ2-1, with 8 bases aligning to TRBD2. This CDR3 comprises 20 residues. V trimming: 0 bases; J trimming: 8 bases; junction bases outside the gene matches: 21. Germline CDR1 and CDR2: SGHVS and FQNEAQ. The CDR3: CASSLARIRRKREPDHEQFF. The CDR3 nucleotides are TGTGCCAGCAGCTTAGCGCGAATTCGGCGCAAGCGGGAGCCGGACCATGAGCAGTTCTTC.

The genes are TRBV10-2 and TRBJ2-1; 8 bases match TRBD2. This CDR3 has 16 residues. Unmatched junction bases numbered 8, after V lost 1 base and J lost 6 bases. Germline V gene data show CDR1 as WSHSY and CDR2 as SAAADI. The CDR3 bases are TGCGCCAGCAGTGAGTGCCAAGCGGGAGTGTGCAATGAGCAGTTCTTC. This encodes CASSECQAGVCNEQFF.

This clonotype was observed at least ten times. V usage is TRBV12-3 or TRBV12-4 and J usage is TRBJ2-1; 11 bases are shared with TRBD2. V was pared by 6 bases and J by 9 bases, with 16 bases of the junction left unmatched. The CDR3 has 17 amino acids. The CDR3 DNA reads TGTGCCAGCAGCAATAGCGGGAGGGCCAGTGGTTATGGTGAGCAGTTCTTC. It encodes CASSNSGRASGYGEQFF.

This clonotype has ten or more counts. The chain is built from TRBV20-1 and TRBJ1-3, with a tentative D call TRBD1 (5 bases). Trimming shortened V by 1 base and J by 3 bases, and 10 bases separated the two germline ends. Germline CDR1 is DFQATT and CDR2 is SNEGSKA (reference sequence). This CDR3 has 14 residues. CDR3 DNA: TGCAGTGCTAGAGTTCCAGGGCGTGGAAACACCATATATTTT. It translates to CSARVPGRGNTIYF.

This chain connects TRBV7-9 to TRBJ2-3; the D gene is possibly TRBD2 (5 bases). Germline assignment: CDR1 SEHNR and CDR2 FQNEAQ (reference sequence). V was pared by 2 bases and J by 2 bases, with 14 bases between. The CDR3 totals 16 residues. CDR3: CASSLPSGAITDTQYF. DNA for the CDR3: TGTGCCAGCAGCTTACCCAGCGGAGCTATCACAGATACGCAGTATTTT.

The chain carries TRBV27 and TRBJ2-2, with TRBD2 as a possible D gene (7 bases). With 6 bases removed from V and 7 bases from J, the gap between germline ends came to 18 bases. CDR1 and CDR2 from the germline V gene are MNHEY and SMNVEV (reference sequence). CDR3 length: 15 amino acids. CDR3 protein: CASRSAAGADGELFF. In DNA, the CDR3 is TGTGCCAGCAGAAGCGCTGCGGGGGCCGACGGGGAGCTGTTTTTT.

At least ten counts were recorded for this clonotype. Germline and junction disagree at one end, which may indicate a read error. The chain has TRBV5-1 and TRBJ2-5, with D perhaps TRBD1 (5 bases). Germline V gene sequence: CDR1 SGHRS, CDR2 YFSETQ. This CDR3 has 13 amino acids. This CDR3 reads CASSLGVRETQYF. The DNA of the CDR3 is TGTGCCAGCAGTTTAGGGGTACGAGAGACCCAGTACTTC. The full variable domain, its missing parts supplied by reference TRBV5-1 and TRBJ2-5, is KAGVTQTPRYLIKTRGQQVTLSCSPISGHRSVSWYQQTPGQGLQFLFEYFSETQRNKGNFPGRFSGRQFSNSRSEMNVSTLELGDSALYLCASSLGVRETQYFGPGTRLLVL.

This clonotype was seen repeatedly, ten times or more. The J gene is TRBJ2-5, the V gene TRBV6-5; TRBD2 might be the D (5 bases). The CDR3 loop spans 15 amino acids. The germline gives CDR1 MNHEY, CDR2 SVGAGI. V lost 2 bases, J lost 5 bases, and 15 bases lay in between. The CDR3 sequence: CASSYSGVGLETQYF. In DNA form, the CDR3 reads TGTGCCAGCAGTTACAGCGGCGTAGGATTGGAGACCCAGTACTTC.

A few counts support this clonotype. Written as DNA, the CDR3 is TGTGCCAGCAGCTTACTCACGAATCAGCCCCAGCATTTT. This codes for CASSLLTNQPQHF. This chain joins TRBV7-2 and TRBJ1-5; D not certain. The CDR3 is made up of 13 amino acids. Germline V CDR1 and CDR2: SGHTA, FQGNSA. V was clipped by 2 bases and J by 4 bases, with 6 bases between them.

V gene TRBV25-1 combines with J gene TRBJ2-4; 9 bases map to TRBD1. Germline assignment: CDR1 MGHDK and CDR2 SYGVNS. Unmatched junction bases numbered 6, after V lost 6 bases and J lost 9 bases. This CDR3 spans 13 amino acids. The CDR3 is CASRTGTGTIQYF. In DNA, the CDR3 is TGTGCCAGCAGGACCGGGACAGGGACCATTCAGTACTTC.

This clonotype showed up many times. The gene calls are TRBV7-2 and TRBJ2-5, with TRBD2 identical over 7 bases. The V and J ends lost 6 bases and 2 bases, in that order; junction bases with no gene match: 3. Per the germline V gene, CDR1 is SGHTA and CDR2 is FQGNSA. The CDR3 extends over 13 amino acids. CDR3 sequence (DNA): TGTGCCAGCAGTCGGACTAGACAAGAGACCCAGTACTTC. It codes for CASSRTRQETQYF.

This clonotype appeared many times. The chain links TRBV7-2 to TRBJ1-1; unclear D gene. This CDR3 contains 13 residues. Germline CDR1 reads SGHTA; CDR2 reads FQGNSA. With 5 bases removed from V and 5 bases from J, the gap between germline ends came to 12 bases. Here the CDR3 DNA reads TGTGCCAGCAGCAGACGAACACAGACTGAAGCTTTCTTT. Translating it yields CASSRRTQTEAFF.

The rearrangement joins TRBV15 to TRBJ2-1, with D maybe TRBD1 (5 bases). With 1 base removed from V and 6 bases from J, the gap between germline ends came to 16 bases. The CDR3 totals 16 residues. Looked up from germline, CDR1 is LNHNV and CDR2 is YYDKDF (reference sequence). CDR3 nucleotides: TGTGCCACCAGCAGAGTATCTTCCAGGGTGGGCAATGAGCAGTTCTTC. The encoded protein is CATSRVSSRVGNEQFF.

This clonotype was seen ten or more times. The genes are TRBV5-1 and TRBJ1-2, with D possibly being TRBD1 (6 bases). The V end lost 6 bases, the J end lost 8 bases, and 23 bases lay between the germline ends. The CDR3 has 15 amino acids. Germline CDR1 is SGHRS and CDR2 is YFSETQ. CDR3 protein: CASNRDIRGMEGYTF. In DNA form, the CDR3 reads TGCGCCAGCAACCGGGATATCAGGGGTATGGAGGGCTACACCTTC.

V and J are TRBV5-6 and TRBJ2-7; D remains unclear. The ends were cut back, 0 bases at V and 4 bases at J, with 8 bases in the middle. CDR3 length: 13 residues. Germline V CDR1 and CDR2: SGHDT, YYEEEE. CDR3: CASSLVFGYEQYF. As DNA, the CDR3 is TGTGCCAGCAGCTTGGTGTTCGGTTACGAGCAGTACTTC. Full variable domain (missing parts from reference TRBV5-6 and TRBJ2-7): DAGVTQSPTHLIKTRGQQVTLRCSPKSGHDTVSWYQQALGQGPQFIFQYYEEEERQRGNFPDRFSGHQFPNYSSELNVNALLLGDSALYLCASSLVFGYEQYFGPGTRLTVT.

This clonotype has just a few counts. This rearrangement joins TRBV27 to TRBJ2-7; 7 bases map to TRBD1. The CDR3 loop spans 15 amino acids. V trimming: 3 bases; J trimming: 0 bases; junction bases outside the gene matches: 5. The germline CDR1 and CDR2 sequences are MNHEY and SMNVEV (reference sequence). The CDR3 coding sequence is TGTGCCAGCAGTTTGGGCAGGGGGACCTCCTACGAGCAGTACTTC. Amino acids: CASSLGRGTSYEQYF.

The chain carries TRBV6-5 and TRBJ2-3, with D hard to call. This CDR3 is 15 amino acids long. Trimming took off 0 bases at V and 1 base at J, with 8 bases between the two ends. The germline V gene encodes CDR1 MNHEY and CDR2 SVGAGI. CDR3 residues: CASSYSVSRTDTQYF. DNA of the CDR3: TGTGCCAGCAGTTACTCCGTGTCCCGCACAGATACGCAGTATTTT.

This clonotype was seen a handful of times. The chain is built from TRBV11-2 and TRBJ2-7, with D uncertain. The CDR3 spans 17 residues. Per the germline V gene, CDR1 is SGHAT and CDR2 is FQNNGV. V lost 0 bases to trimming and J lost 2 bases, with 17 bases between them. CDR3: CASSLDHRSEETYEQYF. The DNA for the CDR3 is TGTGCCAGCAGCTTAGATCATAGGTCGGAAGAGACCTACGAGCAGTACTTC.

The V gene is TRBV10-3, the J gene TRBJ1-2; D gene unclear. The germline V and J ends were trimmed by 0 bases and 6 bases, with 14 bases remaining between them. Looked up from germline, CDR1 is ENHRY and CDR2 is SYGVKD. CDR3 length: 15 amino acids. CDR3 region: CAISESKSGNHGYTF. In DNA, the CDR3 is TGTGCCATCAGTGAGTCGAAGTCTGGGAACCATGGCTACACCTTC.

This clonotype was counted only a few times. The rearrangement uses TRBV29-1 and TRBJ2-7; 11 nucleotides match TRBD1. The germline V gene has CDR1 SQVTM and CDR2 ANQGSEA. The CDR3 spans 14 residues. V gave up 4 bases and J gave up 4 bases; unmatched junction bases: 6. CDR3 residues: CSVALGTGGYEQYF. For the CDR3, the DNA is TGCAGCGTTGCCCTTGGGACAGGGGGTTACGAGCAGTACTTC.

This clonotype showed up just a few times. The rearrangement links TRBV9 to TRBJ2-7, with D possibly being TRBD2 (5 bases). The V end was cut by 2 bases, the J end by 3 bases, with 12 bases between. Germline lookup yields CDR1 SGDLS and CDR2 YYNGEE. This CDR3 spans 14 amino acids. The CDR3 sequence: CASSVSTNNYEQYF. DNA for the CDR3: TGTGCCAGCAGCGTCTCGACTAATAACTACGAGCAGTACTTC.

The table lists this clonotype with many counts. This rearrangement joins TRBV10-3 to TRBJ2-1, with D unresolved. V lost 0 bases, J lost 4 bases, and 10 bases lay in between. From germline, CDR1 is ENHRY and CDR2 SYGVKD. The CDR3 sequence is 15 residues long. For the CDR3, the DNA is TGTGCCATCAGTGAGTCGAATGTAGCTTACAATGAGCAGTTCTTC. Encoded protein: CAISESNVAYNEQFF.

The table lists this clonotype with many counts. V usage is TRBV20-1 and J usage is TRBJ2-5; TRBD2 matches 9 bases. Per germline, CDR1 DFQATT and CDR2 SNEGSKA (reference sequence). The CDR3 is made up of 15 amino acids. V gave up 2 bases and J gave up 5 bases; unmatched junction bases: 9. CDR3 sequence: CSARQGLAGGETQYF. The CDR3 DNA is TGCAGTGCTAGACAGGGACTAGCAGGGGGGGAGACCCAGTACTTC.